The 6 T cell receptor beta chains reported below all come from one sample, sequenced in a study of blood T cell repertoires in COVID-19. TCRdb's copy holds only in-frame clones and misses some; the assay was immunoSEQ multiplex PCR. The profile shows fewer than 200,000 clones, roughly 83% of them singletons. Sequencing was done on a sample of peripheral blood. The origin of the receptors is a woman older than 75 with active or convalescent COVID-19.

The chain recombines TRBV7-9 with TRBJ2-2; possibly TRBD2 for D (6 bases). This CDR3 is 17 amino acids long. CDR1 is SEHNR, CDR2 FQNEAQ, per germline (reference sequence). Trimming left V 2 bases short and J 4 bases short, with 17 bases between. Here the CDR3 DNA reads TGTGCCAGCAGCTTACGTCCAGGAGCCGGGGGCACCGGGGAGCTGTTTTTT. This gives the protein CASSLRPGAGGTGELFF.

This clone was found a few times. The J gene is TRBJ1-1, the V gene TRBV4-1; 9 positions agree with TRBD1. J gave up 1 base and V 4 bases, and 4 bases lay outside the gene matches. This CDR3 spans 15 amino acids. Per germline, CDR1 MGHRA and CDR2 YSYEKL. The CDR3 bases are TGCGCCAGCAGCCGCGGACAGGGGTCGAACACTGAAGCTTTCTTT. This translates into CASSRGQGSNTEAFF.

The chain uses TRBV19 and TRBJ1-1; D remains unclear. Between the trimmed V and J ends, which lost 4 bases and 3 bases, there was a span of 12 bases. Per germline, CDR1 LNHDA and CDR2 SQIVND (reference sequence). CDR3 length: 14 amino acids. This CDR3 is CASSRGREYTEAFF. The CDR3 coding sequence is TGTGCCAGTAGTAGGGGAAGGGAGTACACTGAAGCTTTCTTT.

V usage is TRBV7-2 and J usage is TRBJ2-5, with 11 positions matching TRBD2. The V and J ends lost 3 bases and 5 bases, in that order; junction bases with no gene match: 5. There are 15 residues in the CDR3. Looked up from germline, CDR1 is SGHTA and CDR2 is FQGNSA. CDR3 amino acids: CASSFLAGGRETQYF. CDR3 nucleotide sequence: TGTGCCAGCAGCTTCTTAGCGGGGGGGCGTGAGACCCAGTACTTC.

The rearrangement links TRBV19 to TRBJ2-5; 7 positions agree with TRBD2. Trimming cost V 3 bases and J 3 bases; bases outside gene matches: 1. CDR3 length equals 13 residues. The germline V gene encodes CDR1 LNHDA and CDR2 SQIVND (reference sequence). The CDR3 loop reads CASSIRGEETQYF. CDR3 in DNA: TGTGCCAGTAGTATCCGGGGGGAAGAGACCCAGTACTTC.

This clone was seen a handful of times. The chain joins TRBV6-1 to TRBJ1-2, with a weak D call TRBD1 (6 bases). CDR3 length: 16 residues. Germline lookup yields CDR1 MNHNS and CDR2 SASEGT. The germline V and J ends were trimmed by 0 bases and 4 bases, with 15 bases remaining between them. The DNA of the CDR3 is TGTGCCAGCAGTGAAGCAGGCAGGGGCCCGTTCTATGGCTACACCTTC. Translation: CASSEAGRGPFYGYTF.